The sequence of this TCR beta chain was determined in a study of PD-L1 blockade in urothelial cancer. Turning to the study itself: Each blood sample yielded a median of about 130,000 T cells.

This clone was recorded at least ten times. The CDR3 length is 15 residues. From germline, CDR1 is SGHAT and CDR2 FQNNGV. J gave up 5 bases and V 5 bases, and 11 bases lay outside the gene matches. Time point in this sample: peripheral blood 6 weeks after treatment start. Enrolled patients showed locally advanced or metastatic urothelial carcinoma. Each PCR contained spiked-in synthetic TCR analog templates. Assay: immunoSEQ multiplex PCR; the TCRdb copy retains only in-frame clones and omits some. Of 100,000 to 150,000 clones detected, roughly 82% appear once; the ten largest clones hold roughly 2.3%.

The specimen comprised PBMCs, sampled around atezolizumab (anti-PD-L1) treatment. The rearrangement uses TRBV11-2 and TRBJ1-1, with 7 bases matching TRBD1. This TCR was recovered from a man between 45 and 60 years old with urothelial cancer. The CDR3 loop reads CASSDDQGVFTEAFF. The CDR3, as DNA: TGTGCCAGCAGCGATGATCAGGGGGTGTTTACTGAAGCTTTCTTT.